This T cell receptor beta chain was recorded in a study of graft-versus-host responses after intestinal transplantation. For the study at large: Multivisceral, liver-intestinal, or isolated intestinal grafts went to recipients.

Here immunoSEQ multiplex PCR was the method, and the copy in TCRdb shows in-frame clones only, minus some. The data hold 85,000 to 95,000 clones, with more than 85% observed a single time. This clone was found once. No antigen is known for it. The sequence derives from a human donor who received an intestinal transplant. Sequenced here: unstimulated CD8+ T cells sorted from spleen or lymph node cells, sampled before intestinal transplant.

The CDR3 DNA sequence: TGCAGCGTTGATGGTGGTGAGAGTACGAACACCGGGGAGCTGTTTTTT. This codes for CSVDGGESTNTGELFF. The rearrangement uses TRBV29-1 and TRBJ2-2, with unresolved D. Trimming took 3 bases from V and 0 from J, leaving 14 bases between them. Germline V gene data show CDR1 as SQVTM and CDR2 as ANQGSEA. The CDR3 totals 16 residues.